The 24 T cell receptor beta chains below were found in one sample sequenced in a study of T-cell memory formation after mild COVID-19. TCRdb re-called the 5' RACE reads through MiXCR, storing one row per CDR3 protein. Of about 320,000 distinct CDR3 sequences listed, 14% are singletons. The sequenced sample consisted of PBMCs or a T cell subset sorted from them (not recorded which). Every receptor here comes from a man between 18 and 29 years old who had mild COVID-19 (a few samples of this study predate the infection). Cell type and time point are not known.

There are many counts of this clonotype. The chain employs TRBV4-3 and TRBJ1-5, with 7 nucleotides matching TRBD1. Germline CDR1 reads LGHNA; CDR2 reads YSLEER. The V gene end was trimmed by 5 bases and the J gene end by 6 bases; junction bases not matched to a gene: 7. The CDR3 runs to 14 residues. This CDR3 reads CASSYRQGGQPQHF. CDR3 nucleotides: TGCGCCAGCAGCTACCGACAGGGTGGTCAGCCCCAGCATTTT.

This clonotype came up many times. The rearrangement joins TRBV10-3 to TRBJ2-7; D is unresolved. V lost 4 bases, J lost 4 bases, and 11 bases lay in between. The CDR3 is 13 amino acids. The germline V gene has CDR1 ENHRY and CDR2 SYGVKD. The CDR3 nucleotides are TGTGCCATCAGTGCGGAAGGGCCGTACGAGCAGTACTTC. This encodes CAISAEGPYEQYF.

The chain carries TRBV5-4 and TRBJ2-2; 7 bases map to TRBD1. V dropped 0 bases and J dropped 7; count of bases not matched to a gene: 9. The length of the CDR3 is 16 residues. From germline, CDR1 is SGHNT and CDR2 YYREEE (reference sequence). DNA of the CDR3: TGTGCCAGCAGCTTGGCCGGGACAGCCTTAGTCGGGGAGCTGTTTTTT. This sequence encodes CASSLAGTALVGELFF.

This chain's CDR3 is CASSVTGGGGGAILVTDTQYF. In DNA form, the CDR3 reads TGTGCCAGCAGCGTAACGGGTGGTGGCGGGGGGGCCATATTAGTTACAGATACGCAGTATTTT. The rearrangement links TRBV9 to TRBJ2-3, with TRBD2 matching 9 bases. J lost 3 bases, V lost 1 base, and 21 bases had no gene match. Germline V gene data show CDR1 as SGDLS and CDR2 as YYNGEE. CDR3 size: 21 residues.

This clonotype was counted only a few times. This chain links TRBV7-2 with TRBJ1-3, with D unresolved. Trimming removed 1 base at V and 1 base at J, with 14 bases between. CDR3 length: 17 amino acids. The germline gives CDR1 SGHTA, CDR2 FQGNSA. The CDR3 sequence is CASSLVPTDRSGNTIYF. The DNA for the CDR3 is TGTGCCAGCAGCTTAGTTCCCACAGATAGGTCTGGAAACACCATATATTTT.

This clonotype was counted a few times. The chain carries TRBV6-1 and TRBJ2-1, with 10 bases matching TRBD1. V gave up 1 base and J gave up 8 bases; unmatched junction bases: 5. The CDR3 is made up of 15 amino acids. In germline, CDR1 is MNHNS, CDR2 SASEGT. CDR3 loop: CASSEVVGQGDEQFF. CDR3 sequence (DNA): TGTGCCAGCAGTGAAGTTGTCGGACAGGGGGATGAGCAGTTCTTC.

The V gene is TRBV7-2, the J gene TRBJ1-4; D not resolved. Trimming shortened V by 2 bases and J by 5 bases, and 6 bases separated the two germline ends. CDR3 length equals 13 residues. Germline loops: CDR1 SGHTA, CDR2 FQGNSA. CDR3 protein: CASSLLGNEKLFF. DNA for the CDR3: TGTGCCAGCAGCTTACTGGGGAATGAAAAACTGTTTTTT.

J is TRBJ1-5 and V is TRBV7-2; D remains ambiguous. V lost 1 base and J 0 bases, leaving 10 bases between the germline ends. The CDR3 consists of 16 residues. Germline-derived CDR1 and CDR2 are SGHTA and FQGNSA. The CDR3 sequence: CASSLGGLGSNQPQHF. CDR3 in DNA: TGTGCCAGCAGCTTAGGAGGACTCGGTAGCAATCAGCCCCAGCATTTT.

This sequence joins TRBV7-9 and TRBJ2-5; 9 nucleotides agree with TRBD2. The CDR3 spans 15 residues. Germline CDR1 reads SEHNR; CDR2 reads FQNEAQ (reference sequence). V was clipped by 4 bases and J by 6 bases; unmatched bases: 9. The CDR3 protein is CASSSSGGHLQTQYF. CDR3 DNA sequence: TGTGCCAGCAGCTCCAGCGGGGGGCACTTGCAGACCCAGTACTTC.

The rearrangement links TRBV30 to TRBJ2-1, with 7 nucleotides matching TRBD1. The CDR3 extends over 15 amino acids. Per the germline V gene, CDR1 is GTSNPN and CDR2 is SVGIG (reference sequence). V lost 0 bases to trimming and J lost 12 bases; unmatched junction nucleotides: 14. DNA for the CDR3: TGTGCCTGGAGTGTACCGAGACAGGGTCTTCGTTCGCAGTTCTTC. Its translation is CAWSVPRQGLRSQFF. Full variable domain (outside the CDR3, taken from reference TRBV30 and TRBJ2-1): SQTIHQWPATLVQPVGSPLSLECTVEGTSNPNLYWYRQAAGRGLQLLFYSVGIGQISSEVPQNLSASRPQDRQFILSSKKLLLSDSGFYLCAWSVPRQGLRSQFFGPGTRLTVL.

In its sample, this clonotype was seen a few times. The rearrangement links TRBV7-2 to TRBJ2-5; the match to TRBD2 covers 10 bases. The germline gives CDR1 SGHTA, CDR2 FQGNSA. After removal of 1 base from V and 5 bases from J, the junction contained 7 bases not matched to a gene. This CDR3 has 16 amino acids. CDR3 in amino acids: CASSLGTSGFTETQYF. The DNA for the CDR3 is TGTGCCAGCAGCTTAGGGACTAGCGGCTTTACGGAGACCCAGTACTTC. Looking up the rest from reference TRBV7-2 and TRBJ2-5 gives the full variable domain: GAGVSQSPSNKVTEKGKDVELRCDPISGHTALYWYRQSLGQGLEFLIYFQGNSAPDKSGLPSDRFSAERTGGSVSTLTIQRTQQEDSAVYLCASSLGTSGFTETQYFGPGTRLLVL.

This clonotype was detected many times. This CDR3 is CASSPLGTSGADTQYF. As DNA, the CDR3 is TGTGCCAGCAGCCCGTTGGGGACTAGCGGGGCAGATACGCAGTATTTT. J is TRBJ2-3 and V is TRBV7-9; TRBD2 aligns across 13 bases. The CDR3 totals 16 residues. Germline trimming cut 5 bases from V and 4 bases from J; bases unmatched to any gene: 6. Per germline, CDR1 SEHNR and CDR2 FQNEAQ (reference sequence).

This clonotype was picked up a small number of times. A junction end diverges from the germline sequence, so it may reflect a read error. The J gene is TRBJ2-1, the V gene TRBV7-7; 13 bases map to TRBD2. The CDR3 is 15 residues long. Germline CDR1 SSHAT, CDR2 FNYEAQ (reference sequence). This chain's CDR3 is CASSLTSGGASEQFF. CDR3 nucleotides: TGTGCTAGCAGCTTAACTAGCGGGGGGGCAAGTGAGCAGTTCTTC.

This clonotype was seen a handful of times. The chain uses TRBV7-3 and TRBJ2-6; D gene ambiguous. Looked up from germline, CDR1 is SGHTA and CDR2 is FQGTGA. The CDR3 spans 15 residues. The V and J ends lost 3 bases and 0 bases respectively, with 6 bases between them. The DNA of the CDR3 is TGTGCCAGCAGCTTCGATCGCTCTGGGGCCAACGTCCTGACTTTC. Translating it yields CASSFDRSGANVLTF.

Turning to this clonotype: This may stem from a read error, because a much larger clone lies one nucleotide away. The chain recombines TRBV5-1 with TRBJ1-6; 8 bases map to TRBD1. V lost 4 bases and J lost 6; bases outside the gene matches: 3. The germline V gene has CDR1 SGHRS and CDR2 YFSETQ. The CDR3 has 14 amino acids. This CDR3 is CASSLDRVNSPLHF. Written as DNA, the CDR3 is TGCGCCAGCAGCCTGGACAGGGTTAATTCACCCCTCCACTTT.

This clonotype has a handful of counts. This chain uses TRBV6-5 with TRBJ1-6; D unclear. This CDR3 contains 15 residues. The germline V and J ends were trimmed by 2 bases and 0 bases, with 5 bases remaining between them. Looked up from germline, CDR1 is MNHEY and CDR2 is SVGAGI. CDR3: CASSYRSSYNSPLHF. The CDR3 DNA is TGTGCCAGCAGTTACAGGAGCTCCTATAATTCACCCCTCCACTTT.

This chain connects TRBV7-8 to TRBJ1-6; D unclear. Germline lookup yields CDR1 SGHVS and CDR2 FQNEAQ. This CDR3 spans 13 amino acids. V dropped 6 bases and J dropped 10 bases, with 13 bases sitting between them. CDR3 coding DNA: TGTGCCAGCAGGGGCCAGGTACCATCACCCCTCCACTTT. Amino acid sequence: CASRGQVPSPLHF.

This clonotype came up a few times. This sequence joins TRBV2 and TRBJ2-1, with 10 bases matching TRBD1. V lost 6 bases and J lost 8; bases outside the gene matches: 10. Germline V gene sequence: CDR1 SNHLY, CDR2 FYNNEI. The CDR3 runs to 15 residues. The CDR3, as DNA: TGTGCCAGCAGCCAAGACAGGGGGCGCGGGGATGAGCAGTTCTTC. Its translation: CASSQDRGRGDEQFF. The variable domain in full, with the rest retrieved from reference TRBV2 and TRBJ2-1, is EPEVTQTPSHQVTQMGQEVILRCVPISNHLYFYWYRQILGQKVEFLVSFYNNEISEKSEIFDDQFSVERPDGSNFTLKIRSTKLEDSAMYFCASSQDRGRGDEQFFGPGTRLTVL.

J is TRBJ2-7 and V is TRBV28, with 9 bases lining up with TRBD1. Germline CDR1 MDHEN, CDR2 SYDVKM. The J segment lost 4 bases and the V segment lost 4 bases, leaving 8 bases of the junction unmatched. The CDR3 consists of 15 residues. This chain's CDR3 is CASSSNGQGNYEQYV. Here the CDR3 DNA reads TGTGCCAGCAGTTCCAATGGACAGGGGAATTACGAGCAGTACGTC.

The chain recombines TRBV7-9 with TRBJ2-7; D is perhaps TRBD1 or TRBD2 (6 bases each). V was trimmed by 2 bases and J by 6 bases, leaving 11 bases between them. Germline V gene sequence: CDR1 SEHNR, CDR2 FQNEAQ (reference sequence). This CDR3 is built from 13 residues. For the CDR3, the DNA is TGTGCCAGCAGCTTAACGGAGGGGGGCGAGCAGTACTTC. This translates into CASSLTEGGEQYF. The full variable domain, rest sourced from reference TRBV7-9 and TRBJ2-7, is DTGVSQNPRHKITKRGQNVTFRCDPISEHNRLYWYRQTLGQGPEFLTYFQNEAQLEKSRLLSDRFSAERPKGSFSTLEIQRTEQGDSAMYLCASSLTEGGEQYFGPGTRLTVT.

The V and J genes are TRBV4-2 and TRBJ2-7; 9 bases agree with TRBD1. Germline V CDR1 and CDR2: LGHNA, YNFKEQ. J lost 0 bases, V lost 1 base, and 7 bases had no gene match. This CDR3 contains 17 residues. The CDR3 DNA sequence: TGTGCCAGCAGCCAAGTTGTCGGGACAGGGAGCTCCTACGAGCAGTACTTC. It is translated as CASSQVVGTGSSYEQYF.

In its sample, this clonotype was seen a few times. This chain uses TRBV13 with TRBJ2-7; 8 nucleotides agree with TRBD1. With 5 bases clipped from V and 7 bases from J, the junction kept 13 bases outside the gene matches. CDR3 length: 15 amino acids. Germline V lookup: CDR1 PRHDT, CDR2 FYEKMQ (reference sequence). CDR3 in amino acids: CASSPHRQGRLEQYF. The CDR3, as DNA: TGTGCCAGCAGCCCGCACCGACAGGGGCGTCTAGAGCAGTACTTC.

In its sample, this clonotype was seen a few times. This chain uses TRBV7-9 with TRBJ2-3; D possibly uses TRBD1 or TRBD2 (7 bases each). The CDR3 sequence is 15 residues long. V lost 2 bases and J 3 bases, leaving 12 bases between the germline ends. The germline V gene encodes CDR1 SEHNR and CDR2 FQNEAQ (reference sequence). The CDR3 spells CASSLLQGGTDTQYF. The DNA for the CDR3 is TGTGCCAGCAGCTTACTTCAGGGGGGGACAGATACGCAGTATTTT.

The chain is built from TRBV11-3 and TRBJ1-1; unclear D gene. The CDR3 extends over 13 amino acids. In germline, CDR1 is SGHNT, CDR2 YENEEA. V was pared by 3 bases and J by 1 base, with 6 bases between. In DNA, the CDR3 is TGTGCCAGCAGCTTCGATAAGAACACTGAAGCTTTCTTT. Its protein product is CASSFDKNTEAFF.